Below are 27 T cell receptor beta chains sequenced from a single sample in a study of T cells in Graves' hyperthyroidism and ophthalmopathy. RNA transcripts gave rise to amplified TCR beta CDR3 regions. First-round RT-PCR of the TCR CDR3 relied on the HTBI primer set. A single record per CDR3 protein comes from TCRdb applying MiXCR to the multiplex PCR reads. This table has hundreds of thousands of distinct CDR3 sequences, roughly 16% appearing once. The material sequenced was blood. Every receptor here comes from a woman between 25 and 40 years old with Graves' hyperthyroidism.

This clonotype came up many times. The V and J genes are TRBV6-4 and TRBJ2-3; unclear D gene. V gave up 4 bases and J gave up 2 bases, with 7 bases separating them. The CDR3 covers 13 residues. Germline V gene sequence: CDR1 MRHNA, CDR2 SNTAGT. This CDR3 reads CASSVRTTDTQYF. The CDR3 DNA follows: TGTGCCAGCAGTGTAAGAACCACAGATACGCAGTATTTT.

This clonotype was seen repeatedly, ten times or more. The CDR3 loop is CASSPTGRAGEQYF. The DNA of the CDR3 is TGTGCCAGCTCACCAACAGGCCGGGCCGGGGAGCAGTACTTC. This chain joins TRBV18 and TRBJ2-7; TRBD1 is a possible D gene (5 bases). Trimming took off 2 bases at V and 7 bases at J, with 15 bases between the two ends. Germline V lookup: CDR1 KGHSH, CDR2 LQKENI. The CDR3 consists of 14 residues.

This clonotype was found many times. The gene calls are TRBV30 and TRBJ1-2, with D tentatively TRBD1 (6 bases). Germline CDR1 reads GTSNPN; CDR2 reads SVGIG (reference sequence). The CDR3 sequence is 14 residues long. V was cut by 4 bases and J by 8 bases, with 20 bases left in between. The CDR3 DNA reads TGTGCCTGGAACCCACAGGGATTAGGGGACGGCTACACCTTC. Encoded protein: CAWNPQGLGDGYTF. Combining the CDR3 with reference TRBV30 and TRBJ1-2 gives the whole variable domain SQTIHQWPATLVQPVGSPLSLECTVEGTSNPNLYWYRQAAGRGLQLLFYSVGIGQISSEVPQNLSASRPQDRQFILSSKKLLLSDSGFYLCAWNPQGLGDGYTFGSGTRLTVV.

This clonotype was recorded at least ten times. This chain connects TRBV11-2 to TRBJ2-3; no firm D call. This CDR3 region has 13 residues. The germline V gene has CDR1 SGHAT and CDR2 FQNNGV. V was clipped by 5 bases and J by 6 bases, with 12 bases between them. CDR3 amino acids: CASSTQPADTQYF. The CDR3 DNA follows: TGTGCCAGCAGCACCCAGCCGGCGGATACGCAGTATTTT. Looking up the rest from reference TRBV11-2 and TRBJ2-3 gives the full variable domain: EAGVAQSPRYKIIEKRQSVAFWCNPISGHATLYWYQQILGQGPKLLIQFQNNGVVDDSQLPKDRFSAERLKGVDSTLKIQPAKLEDSAVYLCASSTQPADTQYFGPGTRLTVL.

This clonotype was observed at least ten times. The chain has TRBV30 and TRBJ1-1; no firm D call. Trimming removed 4 bases at V and 1 base at J, with 10 bases between. Germline loops: CDR1 GTSNPN, CDR2 SVGIG (reference sequence). This CDR3 is 13 amino acids long. CDR3 region: CAWIDQPNTEAFF. For the CDR3, the DNA is TGTGCCTGGATAGATCAGCCGAACACTGAAGCTTTCTTT. Full variable domain (outside the CDR3, taken from reference TRBV30 and TRBJ1-1): SQTIHQWPATLVQPVGSPLSLECTVEGTSNPNLYWYRQAAGRGLQLLFYSVGIGQISSEVPQNLSASRPQDRQFILSSKKLLLSDSGFYLCAWIDQPNTEAFFGQGTRLTVV.

A few counts support this clonotype. The gene calls are TRBV5-1 and TRBJ1-2; no definite D call. The ends were cut back, 0 bases at V and 0 bases at J, with 6 bases in the middle. CDR3 length equals 14 residues. The germline V gene has CDR1 SGHRS and CDR2 YFSETQ. In nucleotides, the CDR3 is TGCGCCAGCAGCTTGGCTCCCACTAACTATGGCTACACCTTC. Its translation: CASSLAPTNYGYTF.

There are many counts of this clonotype. V usage is TRBV18 and J usage is TRBJ1-1, with D possibly being TRBD1 (5 bases). Germline-derived CDR1 and CDR2 are KGHSH and LQKENI. This CDR3 comprises 15 residues. V lost 2 bases to trimming and J lost 0 bases, with 10 bases between them. CDR3 protein: CASSPGAGLNTEAFF. Here the CDR3 DNA reads TGTGCCAGCTCACCAGGGGCAGGGTTGAACACTGAAGCTTTCTTT.

This clonotype turned up a few times. The rearrangement joins TRBV7-2 to TRBJ1-4; possible D gene TRBD1, 5 bases. Trimming removed 5 bases at V and 8 bases at J, with 18 bases between. The CDR3 covers 15 residues. The germline CDR1 and CDR2 sequences are SGHTA and FQGNSA. CDR3 coding DNA: TGTGCCAGCAGCCCTATGACGGGAGAGGGGGAAAAACTGTTTTTT. Amino acids: CASSPMTGEGEKLFF.

The V and J genes are TRBV5-1 and TRBJ2-3, with D possibly TRBD2 on 6 matching bases. Germline CDR1 SGHRS, CDR2 YFSETQ. The V gene lost 5 bases and the J gene lost 0 bases, with 16 bases spanning the gap. This CDR3 contains 16 residues. This CDR3 is CASRTEGRISTDTQYF. CDR3 sequence (DNA): TGCGCCAGCAGAACGGAGGGGCGGATTAGCACAGATACGCAGTATTTT.

There are many counts of this clonotype. The rearrangement joins TRBV28 to TRBJ1-5; D remains ambiguous. Trimming shortened V by 7 bases and J by 8 bases, and 15 bases separated the two germline ends. The CDR3 spans 13 residues. Germline V gene lookup returns CDR1 MDHEN and CDR2 SYDVKM. The CDR3 DNA sequence: TGTGCCAGCATCTCGGGGAATCATGAGCCCCAGCATTTT. Translation gives CASISGNHEPQHF.

This clonotype was counted only a few times. This rearrangement joins TRBV10-3 to TRBJ2-7; 10 nucleotides match TRBD1. This CDR3 spans 15 amino acids. Per the germline V gene, CDR1 is ENHRY and CDR2 is SYGVKD. Trimming took 4 bases from V and 0 from J; bases not matched to a gene: 3. The CDR3 nucleotides are TGTGCCATCAGTGGGGACAGGGGATACTCCTACGAGCAGTACTTC. Translation gives CAISGDRGYSYEQYF.

The sample holds many counts of this clonotype. This chain uses TRBV7-2 with TRBJ1-2; 7 nucleotides line up with TRBD1. This CDR3 spans 14 amino acids. Germline V gives CDR1 SGHTA, CDR2 FQGNSA. The V and J ends lost 2 bases and 4 bases, in that order; junction bases with no gene match: 4. The CDR3 nucleotides read TGTGCCAGCAGCTTAACAGGGGAACCCTATGGCTACACCTTC. Amino acid sequence: CASSLTGEPYGYTF.

As for this clonotype: This may stem from a read error, because a much larger clone lies one nucleotide away. The V and J genes are TRBV12-3 or TRBV12-4 and TRBJ2-3, with D possibly matching TRBD1 (6 bases). The CDR3 consists of 13 residues. CDR3: CASSSRGGYTRYF. DNA of the CDR3: TGTGCCAGCAGCTCCAGGGGCGGGTATACGCGGTATTTT.

This clonotype was recorded many times. The V call is TRBV6-1, the J call TRBJ1-1; 7 bases align to TRBD1. This CDR3 spans 15 amino acids. Germline V lookup: CDR1 MNHNS, CDR2 SASEGT. The ends lost 8 bases at V and 2 bases at J; junction bases unmatched: 11. CDR3 residues: CASLGRGRGNTEAFF. The CDR3 nucleotides are TGTGCCAGCCTGGGGAGGGGGCGAGGTAACACTGAAGCTTTCTTT.

The chain joins TRBV6-1 to TRBJ1-2; maybe TRBD1 (5 bases). V lost 6 bases and J lost 6, with 17 bases in between. Per the germline V gene, CDR1 is MNHNS and CDR2 is SASEGT. This CDR3 is built from 14 residues. The CDR3 coding sequence is TGTGCCAGCAGGGCCACAGGCAGCCCTAATGGCTACACCTTC. Encoded protein: CASRATGSPNGYTF.

There are many counts of this clonotype. The chain employs TRBV6-5 and TRBJ2-7, with 9 positions matching TRBD1. After removal of 0 bases from V and 6 bases from J, the junction contained 3 bases not matched to a gene. Germline values: CDR1 MNHEY, CDR2 SVGAGI. The CDR3 runs 14 residues. The CDR3 bases are TGTGCCAGCAGTTACTCGGGGACAGGGTTCGAGCAGTACTTC. Residues: CASSYSGTGFEQYF.

This clonotype showed up many times. The rearrangement uses TRBV28 and TRBJ1-5; D is undetermined. This CDR3 is 14 amino acids long. V shed 7 bases and J shed 2 bases, with 12 bases lying between them. CDR1 is MDHEN, CDR2 SYDVKM, per germline. CDR3 residues: CASKTIGGNQPQHF. CDR3 bases: TGTGCCAGCAAGACAATAGGAGGCAATCAGCCCCAGCATTTT.

Details on this clonotype: A much larger clonotype is one base distant, so this may be a read error. CDR3 in DNA: TGTGCCACCAGCAGCCATGTTGGGAGCTCGGACACTGAAGCTTTCTTT. This gives the protein CATSSHVGSSDTEAFF. V and J are TRBV15 and TRBJ1-1, with no clear D. Deletions cut 3 bases from V and 3 bases from J, with 17 bases between. The CDR3 is 16 residues long. In germline, CDR1 is LNHNV, CDR2 YYDKDF (reference sequence). The variable domain in full, with the rest retrieved from reference TRBV15 and TRBJ1-1, is DAMVIQNPRYQVTQFGKPVTLSCSQTLNHNVMYWYQQKSSQAPKLLFHYYDKDFNNEADTPDNFQSRRPNTSFCFLDIRSPGLGDTAMYLCATSSHVGSSDTEAFFGQGTRLTVV.

This clonotype has at least ten counts. The chain carries TRBV28 and TRBJ2-7; tentative D call: TRBD2 (5 bases). The CDR3 sequence is 13 residues long. CDR1 MDHEN and CDR2 SYDVKM come from the germline V gene. Between the trimmed V and J ends, which lost 5 bases and 5 bases, there was a span of 13 bases. The CDR3 loop reads CASSDYTSNEQYF. Here the CDR3 DNA reads TGTGCCAGCAGTGATTATACTAGTAACGAGCAGTACTTC.

This clonotype was detected a few times. The rearrangement joins TRBV4-2 to TRBJ2-3; D unclear. Between the trimmed V and J ends, which lost 0 bases and 0 bases, there was a span of 10 bases. The CDR3 is 16 amino acids. The germline gives CDR1 LGHNA, CDR2 YNFKEQ. CDR3 sequence reads: CASSQESSLSTDTQYF. The CDR3 DNA sequence: TGTGCCAGCAGCCAAGAATCCAGCCTTAGCACAGATACGCAGTATTTT.

This clonotype was seen more than once but under ten times. The chain has TRBV30 and TRBJ2-3; 12 bases are a match to TRBD2. Germline loops: CDR1 GTSNPN, CDR2 SVGIG (reference sequence). The ends lost 5 bases at V and 5 bases at J; junction bases unmatched: 8. The CDR3 extends over 15 amino acids. CDR3 nucleotides: TGTGCCTGGGACGTGACTAGCGGGAGCGGAGATACGCAGTATTTT. Its protein is CAWDVTSGSGDTQYF.

This clonotype showed up just a few times. A read error is possible here, since a much larger clone lies one base away. The chain is built from TRBV28 and TRBJ2-7; a weak D match, TRBD2 (6 bases). The germline CDR1 and CDR2 sequences are MDHEN and SYDVKM. This CDR3 is built from 16 residues. The V end was cut by 7 bases, the J end by 7 bases, with 26 bases between. The CDR3 DNA reads as TGTGCCAGCATCCGACGCCCCGGGGGTCTGGGAGTGGAGCAGTACTTC. It specifies CASIRRPGGLGVEQYF.

The chain joins TRBV19 to TRBJ2-1; no firm D call. Germline V gene data show CDR1 as LNHDA and CDR2 as SQIVND (reference sequence). Trimming pared 4 bases from V and 5 bases from J, leaving 15 bases between. CDR3 length: 15 residues. CDR3 nucleotides: TGTGCCAGTAGTAATATGCAAGGGTCGGACAATGAGCAGTTCTTC. As protein: CASSNMQGSDNEQFF.

There are many counts of this clonotype. The chain employs TRBV20-1 and TRBJ2-3; no firm D call. V was cut by 0 bases and J by 0 bases, with 13 bases left in between. Germline assignment: CDR1 DFQATT and CDR2 SNEGSKA (reference sequence). This CDR3 has 16 residues. The DNA of the CDR3 is TGCAGTGCTAGAGATGGCGGCAGCCCTAGCACAGATACGCAGTATTTT. Translated: CSARDGGSPSTDTQYF.

The rearrangement joins TRBV27 to TRBJ2-3, with TRBD2 identical over 9 bases. This CDR3 is built from 15 residues. Germline V gene lookup returns CDR1 MNHEY and CDR2 SMNVEV (reference sequence). J lost 2 bases, V lost 2 bases, and 2 bases had no gene match. CDR3 loop: CASSLLAGPTDTQYF. CDR3 DNA sequence: TGTGCCAGCAGTTTACTAGCGGGACCCACAGATACGCAGTATTTT.

This clonotype was detected a few times. This sequence joins TRBV29-1 and TRBJ1-1; no reliable D call. Trimming took off 6 bases at V and 1 base at J, with 21 bases between the two ends. This CDR3 spans 16 amino acids. Germline V gives CDR1 SQVTM, CDR2 ANQGSEA. The CDR3 sequence: CSVIEPVGGSNTEAFF. Written as DNA, the CDR3 is TGCAGCGTGATCGAGCCAGTAGGCGGATCGAACACTGAAGCTTTCTTT.

J is TRBJ2-1 and V is TRBV20-1; no clear D. The CDR3 covers 8 residues. Germline-derived CDR1 and CDR2 are DFQATT and SNEGSKA (reference sequence). For the CDR3, the DNA is TGCAGCACGAATGAGCAGTTCTTC. Protein product: CSTNEQFF.